Presented here are 21 T cell receptor beta chains from one specimen sequenced in a study of naive and memory T cell subsets. An equimolar mix of two oligonucleotides served as the beta constant-region primer for TRBC1 and TRBC2. In TCRdb, the UMI-ligation and nested PCR reads were re-called with MiXCR into one record per CDR3 protein. The sample carries 84,000 or so distinct CDR3 sequences, over 7% recorded once. The source material was central memory CD4+ T cells from blood. The receptors originated from a human donor in good health.

This clonotype was found many times. The chain joins TRBV12-3 or TRBV12-4 to TRBJ1-1, with TRBD1 identical over 7 bases. Trimming removed 5 bases from V and 3 bases from J; junction bases left unmatched: 9. The CDR3 is 15 amino acids. In DNA, the CDR3 is TGTGCCAGCAGTCCCCACAGGGGTGGGTACACTGAAGCTTTCTTT. Translated: CASSPHRGGYTEAFF.

The chain recombines TRBV20-1 with TRBJ2-7; 8 bases are shared with TRBD1. V shed 4 bases, J shed 2 bases, and the junction held 4 bases outside the gene matches. Germline values: CDR1 DFQATT, CDR2 SNEGSKA (reference sequence). The length of the CDR3 is 13 residues. This chain's CDR3 is CSATGQVAYEQYF. The CDR3 DNA reads TGCAGTGCTACGGGACAGGTGGCCTACGAGCAGTACTTC.

The V gene is TRBV6-6, the J gene TRBJ1-2, with D hard to call. Per the germline V gene, CDR1 is MNHNY and CDR2 is SVGAGI (reference sequence). V was trimmed by 5 bases and J by 0 bases, leaving 7 bases between them. The CDR3 is 13 amino acids. This CDR3 reads CASSLASNYGYTF. DNA for the CDR3: TGTGCCAGCAGTCTAGCATCTAACTATGGCTACACCTTC.

This clonotype has a count of ten or more. The chain has TRBV7-2 and TRBJ2-7; 9 bases are a match to TRBD2. Germline V gene data show CDR1 as SGHTA and CDR2 as FQGNSA. Trimming removed 1 base from V and 3 bases from J; junction bases left unmatched: 4. The CDR3 totals 15 residues. In DNA form, the CDR3 reads TGTGCCAGCAGCTTAGAGGGCGGGAGGGGCTACGAGCAGTACTTC. Protein: CASSLEGGRGYEQYF.

This CDR3 reads CASSIDTYGYTF. CDR3 DNA: TGTGCCAGCAGCATTGATACCTATGGCTACACCTTC. V usage is TRBV12-3 or TRBV12-4 and J usage is TRBJ1-2; D is ambiguous. The CDR3 spans 12 residues. Trimming removed 6 bases at V and 4 bases at J, with 9 bases between.

This clonotype has a count of ten or more. V usage is TRBV7-9 and J usage is TRBJ1-1; unclear D gene. V was shortened by 3 bases and J by 1 base, with 9 bases between the two germline ends. The CDR3 consists of 14 residues. CDR1 and CDR2 (germline): SEHNR, FQNEAQ (reference sequence). The CDR3 DNA sequence: TGTGCCAGCAGCTTCTATCCCTCGAACACTGAAGCTTTCTTT. This gives the protein CASSFYPSNTEAFF.

The V and J genes are TRBV6-6 and TRBJ2-5; 7 bases line up with TRBD2. V lost 2 bases and J lost 3; bases outside the gene matches: 3. Germline V gene lookup returns CDR1 MNHNY and CDR2 SVGAGI (reference sequence). This CDR3 has 14 residues. The CDR3 reads CASSYKAGKETQYF. CDR3 bases: TGTGCCAGCAGTTACAAAGCGGGGAAAGAGACCCAGTACTTC.

This clonotype was recorded a few times. This chain connects TRBV7-9 to TRBJ1-4; 8 positions agree with TRBD1. The CDR3 has 15 amino acids. Germline V lookup: CDR1 SEHNR, CDR2 FQNEAQ (reference sequence). The V segment lost 6 bases and the J segment 6 bases; nucleotides outside the gene matches: 9. The CDR3 reads CASRAYRGMDEKLFF. Here the CDR3 DNA reads TGTGCCAGCAGGGCTTACAGGGGGATGGATGAAAAACTGTTTTTT.

This clonotype was seen a handful of times. The chain joins TRBV18 to TRBJ2-3; D unclear. The V and J ends lost 2 bases and 0 bases respectively, with 9 bases between them. CDR1 and CDR2 (germline): KGHSH, LQKENI. This CDR3 region has 15 residues. The CDR3, as DNA: TGTGCCAGCTCACCAGTCACACAGAGCACAGATACGCAGTATTTT. Residues: CASSPVTQSTDTQYF.

At least ten counts were recorded for this clonotype. This chain joins TRBV29-1 and TRBJ2-5, with D unclear. Germline loops: CDR1 SQVTM, CDR2 ANQGSEA. The ends were cut back, 5 bases at V and 7 bases at J, with 11 bases in the middle. The CDR3 runs to 11 residues. Here the CDR3 DNA reads TGCAGCGTTCGGATCATCCTGACCCAGTACTTC. Translation: CSVRIILTQYF. The full variable domain, in which reference TRBV29-1 and TRBJ2-5 provide the parts outside the CDR3, is SAVISQKPSRDICQRGTSLTIQCQVDSQVTMMFWYRQQPGQSLTLIATANQGSEATYESGFVIDKFPISRPNLTFSTLTVSNMSPEDSSIYLCSVRIILTQYFGPGTRLLVL.

This clonotype was counted a single time. This chain uses TRBV18 with TRBJ2-6; 8 bases align to TRBD1. Germline values: CDR1 KGHSH, CDR2 LQKENI. The CDR3 loop spans 18 amino acids. The V and J ends lost 2 bases and 2 bases, in that order; junction bases with no gene match: 8. CDR3 coding DNA: TGTGCCAGCTCACCAGGGGGACAGGTTCTCCCTGGGGCCAACGTCCTGACTTTC. Its protein product is CASSPGGQVLPGANVLTF.

The gene calls are TRBV7-9 and TRBJ2-3, with 8 bases matching TRBD2. There are 15 residues in the CDR3. The V segment lost 4 bases and the J segment 6 bases; nucleotides outside the gene matches: 9. Germline V gene lookup returns CDR1 SEHNR and CDR2 FQNEAQ (reference sequence). DNA for the CDR3: TGTGCCAGCAGCTCGCGGGGGGCCCTCTTCGATACGCAGTATTTT. Protein: CASSSRGALFDTQYF.

J is TRBJ2-5 and V is TRBV21-1; the table's TRBD1 call for D was not verified on the DNA. TRBV21-1 is described as a pseudogene. The CDR3 runs 14 residues. The CDR3 loop is CASSSLDRGETQYF. The CDR3 nucleotides read TGTGCCAGCAGCTCATTAGACAGGGGAGAGACCCAGTACTTC.

Many counts were recorded for this clonotype. V gene TRBV30 combines with J gene TRBJ1-5, with 7 positions matching TRBD1. Germline V gives CDR1 GTSNPN, CDR2 SVGIG (reference sequence). With V trimmed by 3 bases and J by 4 bases, 3 bases remained unmatched. The CDR3 consists of 13 residues. CDR3 nucleotide sequence: TGTGCCTGGAGGACAGGGATGAATCAGCCCCAGCATTTT. Translating it yields CAWRTGMNQPQHF.

The V and J genes are TRBV2 and TRBJ2-7, with TRBD1 matching 7 bases. The CDR3 loop spans 12 amino acids. Unmatched junction bases numbered 7, after V lost 4 bases and J lost 10 bases. Germline-derived CDR1 and CDR2 are SNHLY and FYNNEI. CDR3 sequence reads: CASSVDRKGQYF. The CDR3 nucleotides are TGTGCCAGCAGTGTGGACAGGAAGGGTCAGTACTTC.

The table lists this clonotype with a few counts. The chain couples TRBV20-1 to TRBJ1-5; D is ambiguous. The germline V gene encodes CDR1 DFQATT and CDR2 SNEGSKA (reference sequence). V was clipped by 3 bases and J by 3 bases, with 9 bases between them. CDR3 size: 13 residues. Here the CDR3 reads CSASSEPNQPQHF. The DNA of the CDR3 is TGCAGTGCTAGTAGCGAACCCAATCAGCCCCAGCATTTT.

This clonotype was seen many times. V usage is TRBV29-1 and J usage is TRBJ2-7; 7 bases map to TRBD2. From germline, CDR1 is SQVTM and CDR2 ANQGSEA. V was clipped by 8 bases and J by 2 bases; unmatched bases: 9. The CDR3 totals 13 residues. The CDR3 is CSCGGDGTYEQYF. The DNA for the CDR3 is TGCAGCTGTGGGGGGGACGGGACCTACGAGCAGTACTTC.

In its sample, this clonotype was seen a few times. The rearrangement uses TRBV7-9 and TRBJ2-7, with D possibly TRBD1 on 6 matching bases. V was clipped by 8 bases and J by 4 bases, with 12 bases between them. Germline CDR1 SEHNR, CDR2 FQNEAQ (reference sequence). The CDR3 extends over 12 amino acids. CDR3 region: CASARQGYEQYF. The CDR3 nucleotides are TGTGCCAGCGCAAGGCAGGGGTACGAGCAGTACTTC.

This clonotype was picked up a small number of times. V and J are TRBV15 and TRBJ2-3; 8 nucleotides match TRBD2. V was pared by 7 bases and J by 6 bases, with 6 bases of the junction left unmatched. This CDR3 region has 13 residues. Germline V gene sequence: CDR1 LNHNV, CDR2 YYDKDF (reference sequence). The CDR3 nucleotides are TGTGCCACCATGACGGGAGGGTCCGATACGCAGTATTTT. It yields the protein CATMTGGSDTQYF.

This chain links TRBV4-2 with TRBJ2-1; 8 bases align to TRBD2. V lost 0 bases to trimming and J lost 4 bases; unmatched junction nucleotides: 5. CDR1 is LGHNA, CDR2 YNFKEQ, per germline. This CDR3 contains 16 residues. CDR3 sequence: CASSQEARGGYNEQFF. The CDR3 region has the DNA TGTGCCAGCAGCCAAGAGGCGCGCGGGGGGTACAATGAGCAGTTCTTC.

This clonotype was seen at least ten times. The rearrangement uses TRBV18 and TRBJ1-1, with 7 nucleotides matching TRBD1. Trimming removed 6 bases from V and 8 bases from J; junction bases left unmatched: 6. Per the germline V gene, CDR1 is KGHSH and CDR2 is LQKENI. The CDR3 totals 12 residues. CDR3 loop: CASSQGTDEAFF. CDR3 in DNA: TGTGCCAGCTCCCAGGGGACAGACGAAGCTTTCTTT.